This record covers a single T cell receptor beta chain. Its antigen is currently unknown. This record comes from a study of T cells in tuberculosis. Study-level points and caveats: Active tuberculosis alpha repertoires lay closer to GMM-specific TCRs than controls'. Cases with active tuberculosis were adults, while controls were adolescents.

Using immunoSEQ multiplex PCR, the repertoire was profiled, and TCRdb retains in-frame clones only, with some absent. The repertoire consists of about 43,000 clones, with roughly 94% occurring once and the leading ten covering 1.5% to 2%. V was clipped by 10 bases and J by 7 bases, with 19 bases between them. Per the germline V gene, CDR1 is MDHEN and CDR2 is SYDVKM. The CDR3 totals 13 residues. This chain links TRBV28 with TRBJ1-2, with unresolved D. The sample comprised PBMCs. The TCR comes from a donor between 10 and 35 years old with latent tuberculosis or without tuberculosis infection. Some clones in this sample may be carry-over from other donors' samples. CDR3 bases: TGTGCCACCCTATTGGGCGAACGCTCTGGCTACACCTTC. It codes for CATLLGERSGYTF.